What follows are 23 T cell receptor beta chains derived from one specimen sequenced in a study of cytomegalovirus exposure and HLA in healthy donors. The repertoire was sequenced with immunoSEQ multiplex PCR; TCRdb's copy has only in-frame clones and lacks some. The repertoire holds approximately 70,000 clones, with around 94% as singletons. Sequenced input: PBMCs. The source is a woman under 30 in good health and CMV-seropositive.

This clone has only one observation. The rearrangement joins TRBV6-5 to TRBJ2-1; 11 nucleotides align to TRBD2. The CDR3 runs to 16 residues. The V and J ends lost 2 bases and 8 bases, in that order; junction bases with no gene match: 8. Germline V gives CDR1 MNHEY, CDR2 SVGAGI. The CDR3 sequence: CASSYAQLLAGDEQFF. The CDR3 DNA reads TGTGCCAGCAGTTACGCACAACTACTAGCGGGGGATGAGCAGTTCTTC.

This rearrangement joins TRBV6-1 to TRBJ1-5, with D possibly being TRBD1 (6 bases). CDR1 and CDR2 (germline): MNHNS, SASEGT. The CDR3 consists of 17 residues. V lost 4 bases and J 2 bases, leaving 18 bases between the germline ends. This CDR3 reads CASSASLGQYRNQPQHF. CDR3 coding DNA: TGTGCCAGCAGTGCTTCCCTCGGACAGTATCGCAATCAGCCCCAGCATTTT.

This clone was recorded only once. CDR3 region: CASSSQTFTGELFF. In nucleotides, the CDR3 is TGTGCCAGCAGCTCTCAAACATTCACCGGGGAGCTGTTTTTT. The V call is TRBV13, the J call TRBJ2-2; D is uncertain. V lost 4 bases to trimming and J lost 4 bases, with 10 bases between them. This CDR3 has 14 amino acids. Germline-derived CDR1 and CDR2 are PRHDT and FYEKMQ (reference sequence).

Of note for this clone: The junction and the germline gene differ at one end; a read error may be behind it. The gene calls are TRBV7-7 and TRBJ2-7, with D perhaps TRBD1 (5 bases). CDR3 length: 13 amino acids. CDR1 and CDR2 from the germline V gene are SSHAT and FNYEAQ (reference sequence). CDR3 in amino acids: CASSNSPRDEQYF. In DNA, the CDR3 is TGTGCTAGCAGCAATAGTCCCAGGGACGAGCAGTACTTC.

This clone occurred once. This chain joins TRBV5-1 and TRBJ2-2; D unresolved. This CDR3 is built from 13 residues. Trimming stripped 4 bases from V and 1 base from J, with 5 bases between. Germline loops: CDR1 SGHRS, CDR2 YFSETQ. The CDR3 protein is CASSPGNTGELFF. Here the CDR3 DNA reads TGCGCCAGCAGCCCGGGGAACACCGGGGAGCTGTTTTTT. The entire variable domain, with the rest obtained from reference TRBV5-1 and TRBJ2-2, is as follows: KAGVTQTPRYLIKTRGQQVTLSCSPISGHRSVSWYQQTPGQGLQFLFEYFSETQRNKGNFPGRFSGRQFSNSRSEMNVSTLELGDSALYLCASSPGNTGELFFGEGSRLTVL.

CDR3 bases: TGTGCCAGCAGCGTAGGGCCCGGGTCTAACAATGAGCAGTTCTTC. Its protein product is CASSVGPGSNNEQFF. The V call is TRBV9, the J call TRBJ2-1, with D uncertain. V was clipped by 0 bases and J by 5 bases, with 12 bases between them. CDR1 and CDR2 from the germline V gene are SGDLS and YYNGEE. The CDR3 loop spans 15 amino acids.

This clone was counted once. As DNA, the CDR3 is TGTGCCAGCAGTATCACGGAGCTGCGAGTGCCTATCAGCACAGATACGCAGTATTTT. It encodes CASSITELRVPISTDTQYF. The chain couples TRBV28 to TRBJ2-3; D gene uncertain. Germline CDR1 is MDHEN and CDR2 is SYDVKM. The CDR3 is 19 amino acids. V lost 5 bases, J lost 0 bases, and 24 bases lay in between.

The V and J genes are TRBV2 and TRBJ2-7; 8 positions match TRBD1. This CDR3 contains 16 residues. V dropped 0 bases and J dropped 5; count of bases not matched to a gene: 9. CDR1 is SNHLY, CDR2 FYNNEI, per germline. The DNA for the CDR3 is TGTGCCAGCAGTGAAGCGCTTCGTGGGACAGGTGACGAGCAGTACTTC. This codes for CASSEALRGTGDEQYF. Supplemented by reference TRBV2 and TRBJ2-7, the full variable domain reads EPEVTQTPSHQVTQMGQEVILRCVPISNHLYFYWYRQILGQKVEFLVSFYNNEISEKSEIFDDQFSVERPDGSNFTLKIRSTKLEDSAMYFCASSEALRGTGDEQYFGPGTRLTVT.

CDR3 residues: CASSPLRNEQYF. The CDR3 coding sequence is TGTGCCAGCAGCCCCCTCAGGAACGAGCAGTACTTC. The chain is built from TRBV7-6 and TRBJ2-7; D is ambiguous. V was clipped by 5 bases and J by 5 bases, with 10 bases between them. This CDR3 contains 12 residues. The V gene's germline CDR1 is SGHVS and CDR2 FNYEAQ.

The chain joins TRBV7-3 to TRBJ1-1, with 8 bases lining up with TRBD1. The CDR3 is made up of 16 amino acids. Trimming cost V 5 bases and J 0 bases; bases outside gene matches: 8. Germline V gene sequence: CDR1 SGHTA, CDR2 FQGTGA. The CDR3 coding sequence is TGTGCCAGCAGCCCCCGGCCGGGACAGGTGAACACTGAAGCTTTCTTT. As protein: CASSPRPGQVNTEAFF.

The rearrangement uses TRBV10-3 and TRBJ2-1, with TRBD2 matching 9 bases. Germline lookup yields CDR1 ENHRY and CDR2 SYGVKD. Trimming took 4 bases from V and 6 from J; bases not matched to a gene: 16. This CDR3 spans 18 amino acids. CDR3 DNA: TGTGCCATCAGTGGTGGGGCTCCCCAGCGGGAGGATGTCAATGAGCAGTTCTTC. Its translation: CAISGGAPQREDVNEQFF.

This sequence joins TRBV7-9 and TRBJ2-7; 7 positions match TRBD1. V shed 1 base and J 0 bases; nucleotides not matched to a gene: 6. The CDR3 runs 16 residues. Germline V lookup: CDR1 SEHNR, CDR2 FQNEAQ (reference sequence). In DNA, the CDR3 is TGTGCCAGCAGCTTAGATAGGGGGACAGCCTCCTACGAGCAGTACTTC. This sequence encodes CASSLDRGTASYEQYF.

The chain is built from TRBV5-6 and TRBJ1-4; a weak D match, TRBD1 (5 bases). The germline CDR1 and CDR2 sequences are SGHDT and YYEEEE. The V and J ends lost 6 bases and 7 bases respectively, with 22 bases between them. The CDR3 sequence is 16 residues long. CDR3 in DNA: TGTGCCAGCACACGGGGGTCAGGGAGGCCGGGTGAAAAACTGTTTTTT. Its translation: CASTRGSGRPGEKLFF.

The chain recombines TRBV7-2 with TRBJ1-5; TRBD1 matches 7 bases. CDR3 size: 15 residues. The J segment lost 4 bases and the V segment lost 1 base, leaving 4 bases of the junction unmatched. Germline values: CDR1 SGHTA, CDR2 FQGNSA. The DNA of the CDR3 is TGTGCCAGCAGCTTAGATAGGGGGCGGAATCAGCCCCAGCATTTT. As protein: CASSLDRGRNQPQHF.

The genes are TRBV9 and TRBJ1-3, with D tentatively TRBD1 (5 bases). The germline V gene encodes CDR1 SGDLS and CDR2 YYNGEE. Trimming took off 4 bases at V and 0 bases at J, with 11 bases between the two ends. The CDR3 consists of 15 residues. CDR3 residues: CASSLTGNSGNTIYF. The CDR3 DNA reads as TGTGCCAGCAGCCTCACAGGAAACTCTGGAAACACCATATATTTT.

The rearrangement uses TRBV5-6 and TRBJ2-5; TRBD1 is a possible D gene (5 bases). This CDR3 is built from 14 residues. The V end lost 3 bases, the J end lost 2 bases, and 11 bases lay between the germline ends. CDR1 is SGHDT, CDR2 YYEEEE, per germline. The CDR3 coding sequence is TGTGCCAGCAGCTCCCGACAGTCGCAAGAGACCCAGTACTTC. Protein sequence: CASSSRQSQETQYF.

This clone appeared a single time. This chain joins TRBV5-8 and TRBJ2-3; 7 bases are shared with TRBD1. The germline V gene has CDR1 SGHTS and CDR2 YDEGEE. J lost 0 bases, V lost 0 bases, and 1 base had no gene match. CDR3 size: 15 residues. This CDR3 reads CASSLDRGSTDTQYF. The DNA for the CDR3 is TGTGCCAGCAGCTTGGACAGGGGTAGCACAGATACGCAGTATTTT. Drawing the rest from reference TRBV5-8 and TRBJ2-3, the complete variable domain is EAGVTQSPTHLIKTRGQQATLRCSPISGHTSVYWYQQALGLGLQFLLWYDEGEERNRGNFPPRFSGRQFPNYSSELNVNALELEDSALYLCASSLDRGSTDTQYFGPGTRLTVL.

The genes are TRBV6-1 and TRBJ1-6; no clear D gene. Germline V CDR1 and CDR2: MNHNS, SASEGT. The CDR3 covers 15 residues. V dropped 5 bases and J dropped 7 bases, with 15 bases sitting between them. Here the CDR3 reads CASSSDTKKNSPLHF. As DNA, the CDR3 is TGTGCCAGCAGTTCCGACACAAAAAAAAATTCACCCCTCCACTTT.

This clone has just one count. V usage is TRBV18 and J usage is TRBJ2-7; 7 bases align to TRBD1. The CDR3 totals 14 residues. V was clipped by 4 bases and J by 5 bases; unmatched bases: 8. Germline loops: CDR1 KGHSH, CDR2 LQKENI. CDR3 bases: TGTGCCAGCTCACGACGACAGGGTACCCACGAGCAGTACTTC. It translates to CASSRRQGTHEQYF.

The rearrangement joins TRBV7-3 to TRBJ2-1; TRBD2 matches 8 bases. Germline CDR1 reads SGHTA; CDR2 reads FQGTGA. V lost 2 bases to trimming and J lost 7 bases; unmatched junction nucleotides: 10. The CDR3 loop spans 16 amino acids. The CDR3 DNA is TGTGCCAGCAGCTTAGCCGCGGGAGGAGGATATAATGAGCAGTTCTTC. Protein product: CASSLAAGGGYNEQFF.

The chain is built from TRBV28 and TRBJ1-2, with a tentative D call TRBD1 (6 bases). V was cut by 3 bases and J by 7 bases, with 12 bases left in between. The germline V gene has CDR1 MDHEN and CDR2 SYDVKM. The CDR3 runs 13 residues. The CDR3 nucleotides read TGTGCCAGCAGTTTCCTAGGCAGGGGTGGCTACACCTTC. It translates to CASSFLGRGGYTF.

This rearrangement joins TRBV27 to TRBJ2-1; the match to TRBD2 covers 9 bases. Trimming took 5 bases from V and 0 from J; bases not matched to a gene: 5. Germline CDR1 reads MNHEY; CDR2 reads SMNVEV (reference sequence). This CDR3 has 16 residues. The CDR3 nucleotides are TGTGCCAGCAGTCCCTATAGCGGGAGCTCCTACAATGAGCAGTTCTTC. Protein: CASSPYSGSSYNEQFF.

The chain joins TRBV6-5 to TRBJ2-3; 10 nucleotides line up with TRBD2. The CDR3 is 15 amino acids. Germline V lookup: CDR1 MNHEY, CDR2 SVGAGI. V lost 2 bases, J lost 6 bases, and 5 bases stayed unmatched. The CDR3, as DNA: TGTGCCAGCAGTTACGTGAGCGGGGGGGAGGATACGCAGTATTTT. It yields the protein CASSYVSGGEDTQYF.